The TCR beta chain under discussion was sequenced for a study of Graves' ophthalmopathy and Graves' hyperthyroidism. For this clonotype: Its specificity is unknown.

Study-wide results and caveats: Ophthalmopathy cases were distinguished from stable hyperthyroidism by a 13-signature model, reaching around 88% sensitivity and around 83% specificity.

Amplification of the TCR beta CDR3 regions used RNA transcripts (as template). Amplification began with first-round RT-PCR using HTBI primers, then second-round multiplex PCR was performed. TCRdb reprocessed the multiplex PCR reads via MiXCR and lists one record per CDR3 protein. The sample includes 150,000 to 200,000 distinct CDR3 sequences, about two fifths seen only once; the top ten take less than 9.5%. The CDR3 runs to 13 residues. Germline CDR1 and CDR2: SGHTA and FQGNSA. V dropped 5 bases and J dropped 7; count of bases not matched to a gene: 6. The chain links TRBV7-2 to TRBJ2-7, with TRBD1 matching 9 bases. The sequenced sample was peripheral blood. This clonotype was sampled from a man aged 25 to 40 with Graves' ophthalmopathy. CDR3 protein: CASSQGQGSEQYF. CDR3 coding DNA: TGTGCCAGCAGCCAGGGACAGGGATCAGAGCAGTACTTC.